The 15 T cell receptor beta chains presented below share a single source sample, sequenced in a study of T cells after yellow fever vaccination. TCRdb independently ran MiXCR on the 5' RACE reads; one entry per CDR3 protein. The sample gives 300,000 to 450,000 distinct CDR3 sequences, about 6.2% of which show up once; about 15% is in the top ten. Sequencing used PBMCs, obtained 5 days after the yellow fever booster vaccination. Receptors were obtained from a man aged 30 to 45 who received the YFV17D yellow fever vaccine.

This clonotype came up many times. The chain employs TRBV6-2 or TRBV6-3 and TRBJ2-7; 8 bases are shared with TRBD1. This CDR3 is 13 amino acids long. The ends lost 5 bases at V and 5 bases at J; junction bases unmatched: 5. CDR1 MNHEY and CDR2 SVGEGT come from the germline V gene. The CDR3 protein is CASSGGQGHEQYF. The CDR3 DNA follows: TGTGCCAGCAGTGGCGGACAGGGCCACGAGCAGTACTTC.

The chain is built from TRBV12-3 or TRBV12-4 and TRBJ2-3; D is possibly TRBD2 (6 bases). The CDR3 consists of 16 residues. The V gene lost 9 bases and the J gene lost 0 bases, with 19 bases spanning the gap. CDR3 residues: CARLARGGESTDTQYF. For the CDR3, the DNA is TGTGCCAGACTGGCTAGGGGCGGGGAGAGCACAGATACGCAGTATTTT.

The chain couples TRBV10-3 to TRBJ2-7, with no clear D. Trimming pared 3 bases from V and 2 bases from J, leaving 11 bases between. The CDR3 length is 14 residues. Germline V CDR1 and CDR2: ENHRY, SYGVKD. CDR3 bases: TGTGCCATCAGTGACCTCCTCCTCACCTACGAGCAGTACTTC. Protein sequence: CAISDLLLTYEQYF.

The table lists this clonotype with many counts. The genes are TRBV2 and TRBJ1-1; D possibly corresponds to TRBD1 (6 bases). The CDR3 spans 12 residues. Trimming left V 7 bases short and J 6 bases short, with 12 bases between. Germline V CDR1 and CDR2: SNHLY, FYNNEI. As DNA, the CDR3 is TGTGCCAGCAACACGGGGGCTCCTGAAGCTTTCTTT. It encodes CASNTGAPEAFF.

This clonotype was seen a few times. The V call is TRBV5-6, the J call TRBJ2-1, with 15 positions matching TRBD2. CDR1 and CDR2 from the germline V gene are SGHDT and YYEEEE. Trimming removed 4 bases from V and 0 bases from J; junction bases left unmatched: 8. The length of the CDR3 is 19 residues. This CDR3 is CASSLRTSGRALSYNEQFF. CDR3 DNA sequence: TGTGCCAGCAGCCTCCGGACTAGCGGGAGGGCCCTCTCCTACAATGAGCAGTTCTTC. Variable domain in full (rest from reference TRBV5-6 and TRBJ2-1): DAGVTQSPTHLIKTRGQQVTLRCSPKSGHDTVSWYQQALGQGPQFIFQYYEEEERQRGNFPDRFSGHQFPNYSSELNVNALLLGDSALYLCASSLRTSGRALSYNEQFFGPGTRLTVL.

There are a few counts of this clonotype. The rearrangement uses TRBV7-8 and TRBJ1-5; TRBD1 agrees at 7 bases. Germline CDR1 is SGHVS and CDR2 is FQNEAQ. V lost 5 bases and J lost 3; bases outside the gene matches: 7. This CDR3 contains 15 residues. The CDR3 DNA follows: TGTGCCAGCAGCACCCAGACAGGGCCCAATCAGCCCCAGCATTTT. It yields the protein CASSTQTGPNQPQHF.

V usage is TRBV6-4 and J usage is TRBJ1-2; 12 bases map to TRBD1. The CDR3 has 16 amino acids. The V and J ends lost 6 bases and 5 bases, in that order; junction bases with no gene match: 10. Germline V lookup: CDR1 MRHNA, CDR2 SNTAGT. The CDR3 region has the DNA TGTGCCAGCAGCGACGAAGGGACAGGGGGCATTTATGGCTACACCTTC. Translating it yields CASSDEGTGGIYGYTF.

In its sample, this clonotype was seen many times. This sequence joins TRBV12-3 or TRBV12-4 and TRBJ2-7; TRBD1 agrees at 7 bases. J lost 3 bases, V lost 7 bases, and 9 bases had no gene match. This CDR3 is built from 14 residues. CDR3: CASTIGAGGYEQYF. As DNA, the CDR3 is TGTGCCAGCACCATAGGGGCAGGGGGCTACGAGCAGTACTTC.

This chain links TRBV4-2 with TRBJ2-4; D assignment may be TRBD1 or TRBD2 (5 bases each). The CDR3 runs 19 residues. The germline V gene encodes CDR1 LGHNA and CDR2 YNFKEQ. V was clipped by 0 bases and J by 0 bases, with 18 bases between them. The CDR3 sequence: CASSQDGQGPSLAKNIQYF. CDR3 nucleotides: TGTGCCAGCAGCCAAGATGGGCAGGGACCCTCTCTAGCCAAAAACATTCAGTACTTC.

This CDR3 reads CASSSVPGRGTYEQYF. CDR3 nucleotides: TGTGCCAGCAGTTCTGTCCCCGGGAGAGGGACCTACGAGCAGTACTTC. The V call is TRBV6-5, the J call TRBJ2-7; D may be TRBD2 (6 bases). V gave up 4 bases and J gave up 2 bases, with 18 bases separating them. CDR3 length: 16 residues. CDR1 is MNHEY, CDR2 SVGAGI, per germline.

This clonotype has more than one count but fewer than ten. The chain uses TRBV29-1 and TRBJ2-7; D not certain. The V and J ends lost 6 bases and 1 base respectively, with 16 bases between them. CDR1 is SQVTM, CDR2 ANQGSEA, per germline. The CDR3 runs to 14 residues. CDR3 nucleotide sequence: TGCAGCGTGGCCACCGCGGACGGGTCCTACGAGCAGTACTTC. This translates into CSVATADGSYEQYF.

The chain has TRBV20-1 and TRBJ2-4, with 7 bases fitting TRBD1. CDR1 is DFQATT, CDR2 SNEGSKA, per germline (reference sequence). Trimming cost V 6 bases and J 0 bases; bases outside gene matches: 14. CDR3 length: 17 amino acids. The CDR3 spells CSAPDPDRALAKNIQYF. CDR3 in DNA: TGCAGTGCGCCCGACCCTGACAGGGCATTAGCCAAAAACATTCAGTACTTC.

This clonotype was counted a few times. The rearrangement links TRBV7-9 to TRBJ1-4; D is possibly TRBD1 (6 bases). Trimming stripped 6 bases from V and 8 bases from J, with 19 bases between. Germline CDR1 reads SEHNR; CDR2 reads FQNEAQ (reference sequence). CDR3 length equals 15 residues. The CDR3 region is CASRPVPGAQEKLFF. In DNA form, the CDR3 reads TGTGCCAGCAGACCAGTACCGGGGGCTCAGGAAAAACTGTTTTTT.

This clonotype appeared many times. The chain is built from TRBV28 and TRBJ1-1, with a weak D call TRBD1 (6 bases). The CDR3 sequence is 15 residues long. Trimming left V 5 bases short and J 8 bases short, with 21 bases between. Germline V gene data show CDR1 as MDHEN and CDR2 as SYDVKM. CDR3 amino acids: CASSLPDSLSQEAFF. The CDR3 DNA reads TGTGCCAGCAGTCTACCGGACAGCCTCTCCCAGGAAGCTTTCTTT.

This clonotype was recorded at least ten times. This chain links TRBV7-2 with TRBJ2-7, with 7 bases identical to TRBD1. Losses at the gene ends were 3 bases for V and 6 bases for J; bases not matched to a gene: 8. Per germline, CDR1 SGHTA and CDR2 FQGNSA. The CDR3 is 14 amino acids. The DNA of the CDR3 is TGTGCCAGCAGCTTCGCGTACAGGGGCAGCGAGCAGTACTTC. Translated: CASSFAYRGSEQYF.